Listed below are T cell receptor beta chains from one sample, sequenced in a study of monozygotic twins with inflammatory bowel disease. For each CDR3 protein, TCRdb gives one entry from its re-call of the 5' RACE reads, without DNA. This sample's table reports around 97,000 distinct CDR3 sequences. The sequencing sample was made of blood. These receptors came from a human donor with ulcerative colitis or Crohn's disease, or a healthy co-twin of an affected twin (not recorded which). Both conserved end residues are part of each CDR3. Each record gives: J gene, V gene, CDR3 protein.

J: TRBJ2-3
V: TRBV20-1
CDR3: CSARTSGTEAGTDTQYF

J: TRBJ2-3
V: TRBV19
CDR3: CASSKEAAFRGTDTQYF

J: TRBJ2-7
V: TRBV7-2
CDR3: CASSTTPGPNYEQYF

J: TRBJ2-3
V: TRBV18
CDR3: CASSPMGADTQYF

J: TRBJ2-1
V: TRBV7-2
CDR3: CASSPYGVAYPFF

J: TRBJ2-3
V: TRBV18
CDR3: CASSLGSVRDTQYF

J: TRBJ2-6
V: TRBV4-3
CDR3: CASSPHSGRASGANVLTF

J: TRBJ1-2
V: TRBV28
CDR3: CASSSPTSGNYGYTF

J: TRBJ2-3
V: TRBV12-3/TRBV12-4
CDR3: CASSYTSGGYADTQYF

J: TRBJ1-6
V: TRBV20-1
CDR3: CSARGTSDNSPLHF

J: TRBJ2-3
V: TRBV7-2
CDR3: CASSPRGASTDTQYF

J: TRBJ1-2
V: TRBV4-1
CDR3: CASKEPRLKYTF

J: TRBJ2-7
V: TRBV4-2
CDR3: CASSQELASSEQYF

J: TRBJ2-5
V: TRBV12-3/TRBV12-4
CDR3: CASSSQLGQETQYF

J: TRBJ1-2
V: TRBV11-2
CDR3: CASSSRLSGTEHGYTF

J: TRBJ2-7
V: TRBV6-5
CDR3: CATSPYADYEQYF

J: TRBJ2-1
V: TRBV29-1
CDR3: CSVDPRGEQFF

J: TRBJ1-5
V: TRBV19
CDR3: CASKTGTGGNQPQHF

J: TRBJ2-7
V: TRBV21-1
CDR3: CASVGTSGRGSYEQYF

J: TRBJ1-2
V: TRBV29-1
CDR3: CSVQDANYGYTF

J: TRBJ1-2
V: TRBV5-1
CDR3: CASSLGPDKNYGYTF

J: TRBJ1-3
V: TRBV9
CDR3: CASSVNPLPGRSGNTIYF

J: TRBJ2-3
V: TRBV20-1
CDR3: CSARRQGRKPSTDTQYF

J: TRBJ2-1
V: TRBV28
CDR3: CASSQLLAGRNEQFF

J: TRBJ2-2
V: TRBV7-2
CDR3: CASSSPGQVIPGELFF

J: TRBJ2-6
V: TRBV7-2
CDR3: CASRLGGGRSGANVLTF

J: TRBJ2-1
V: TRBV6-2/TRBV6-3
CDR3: CASLLRDRARNEQFF

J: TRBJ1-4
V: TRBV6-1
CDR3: CASSPPRGTTNEKLFF

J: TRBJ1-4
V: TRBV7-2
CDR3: CASRRTGGRDEKLFF

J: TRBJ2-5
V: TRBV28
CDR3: CASRYGTSGTQYF

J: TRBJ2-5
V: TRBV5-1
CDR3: CASSRTVQETQYF

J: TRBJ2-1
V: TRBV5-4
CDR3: CASSWTIDNEQFF

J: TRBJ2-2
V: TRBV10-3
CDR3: CAGRTGSRELFF

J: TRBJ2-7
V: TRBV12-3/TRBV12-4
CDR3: CASSLQTSLHYEQYF

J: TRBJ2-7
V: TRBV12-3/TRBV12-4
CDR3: CASSTGRGQGGNEQYF

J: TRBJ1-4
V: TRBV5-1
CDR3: CASSLAQRNEKLFF

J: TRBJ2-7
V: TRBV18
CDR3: CASSRDSVSYEQYF

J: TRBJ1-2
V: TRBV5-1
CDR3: CASSPGDSYNYGYTF

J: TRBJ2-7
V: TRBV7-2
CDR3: CASSSDRGVRRQYF

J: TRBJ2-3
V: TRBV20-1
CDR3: CSARFRADTQYF

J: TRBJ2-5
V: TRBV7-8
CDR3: CASSSRLAAKETQYF

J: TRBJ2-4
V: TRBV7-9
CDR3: CASSSRTGERIQYF

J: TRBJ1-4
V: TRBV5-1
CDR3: CASSVTGVTNNEKLFF

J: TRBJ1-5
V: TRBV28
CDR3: CASSVPGQGMYQPQHF

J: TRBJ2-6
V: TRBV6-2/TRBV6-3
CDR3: CASSLSRLGYGANVLTF

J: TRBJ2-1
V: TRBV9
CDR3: CASSAALAGRYNEQFF

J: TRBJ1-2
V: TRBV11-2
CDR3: CASSLLEGWYGYTF

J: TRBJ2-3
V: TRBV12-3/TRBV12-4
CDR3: CASSPSSGPTDTQYF

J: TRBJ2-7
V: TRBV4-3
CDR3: CASSQDRQGAGYEQYF

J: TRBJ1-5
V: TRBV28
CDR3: CASSLSSAYSNQPQHF

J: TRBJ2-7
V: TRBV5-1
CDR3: CASSRTGAQGSYEQYF

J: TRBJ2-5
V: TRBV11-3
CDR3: CASSLDGGAGPQETQYF

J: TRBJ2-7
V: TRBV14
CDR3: CASSQVSGSSYEQYF